Included here is one T cell receptor beta chain sequence, with context. The antigen remains unidentified. The assay was immunoSEQ multiplex PCR, and TCRdb's table has in-frame clones only and misses some. The data contain more than 9,000 clones, roughly 83% of them singletons. The data derive from a study of stem cell transplantation in POMP-related autoinflammatory disease. Study-wide context: Hypothesis: faulty thymoproteasomes impair CD8+ T-cell selection, skewing TRB repertoires. CD8+ T cells were low and CD4+ cells naive-skewed before transplant. Through one year post-transplant, neutrophils and platelets were 100% of graft donor origin.

Study-level points and caveats: Fewer unique TRB V-J gene pairings were identified in patients with PRAID.

The CDR3 spans 16 residues. In germline, CDR1 is SGDLS, CDR2 YYNGEE. The junction had 4 bases not matched to a gene; V was cut back by 0 bases and J by 1 base. The specimen comprised CD4+ T cells from PBMCs, sampled after stem cell transplantation. The chain joins TRBV9 to TRBJ2-5; 9 positions match TRBD2. This receptor was taken from a human patient with POMP-related autoinflammation and immune dysregulation (PRAID). Certain T cells may be donor cells from the graft. CDR3 loop: CASSVAPTSGQETQYF. The CDR3 DNA reads TGTGCCAGCAGCGTAGCTCCGACTAGCGGCCAAGAGACCCAGTACTTC.